The TCR beta chain described here comes from a study of T cell repertoires and Cas9 in healthy adults. A word on this clone: Its cognate antigen is unknown.

The CDR3 has 13 amino acids. V lost 6 bases, J lost 7 bases, and 8 bases stayed unmatched. Germline V lookup: CDR1 MNHNS, CDR2 SASEGT. Some clones are missing from TCRdb's copy, which holds only in-frame ones; the method was immunoSEQ multiplex PCR. The sample carries tens of thousands of clones, roughly 90% recorded once. Notes on the study in general: Reportedly, SpCas9-reactive effector T cell proliferation and function were mitigated by SpCas9-reactive Tregs in vitro.

The receptor comes from a human donor in good health. The specimen was CD4+ effector T cells (CD127+, CD25-, CD137-, CD154-) from PBMCs; culture status not recorded. This chain links TRBV6-1 with TRBJ2-7, with 8 bases fitting TRBD1. The CDR3 loop is CASRPGQGREQYF. CDR3 in DNA: TGTGCCAGCAGGCCCGGACAGGGCCGGGAGCAGTACTTC.